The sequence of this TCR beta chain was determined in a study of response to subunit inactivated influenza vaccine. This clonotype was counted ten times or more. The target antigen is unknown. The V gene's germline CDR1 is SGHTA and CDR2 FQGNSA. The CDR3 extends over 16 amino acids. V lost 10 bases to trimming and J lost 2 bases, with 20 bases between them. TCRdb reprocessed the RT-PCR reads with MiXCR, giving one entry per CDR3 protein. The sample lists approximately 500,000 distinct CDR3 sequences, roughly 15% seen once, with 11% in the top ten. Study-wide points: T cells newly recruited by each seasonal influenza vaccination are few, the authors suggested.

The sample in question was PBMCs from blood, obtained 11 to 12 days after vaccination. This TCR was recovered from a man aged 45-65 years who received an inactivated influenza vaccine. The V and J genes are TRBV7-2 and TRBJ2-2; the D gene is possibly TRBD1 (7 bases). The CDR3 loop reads CAIPAAGQFNTGELFF. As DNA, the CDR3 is TGTGCCATCCCAGCGGCGGGACAGTTCAACACCGGGGAGCTGTTTTTT.